The entry below gives a single T cell receptor (beta chain) sequence along with its context. Clones were sequenced by immunoSEQ multiplex PCR, and TCRdb holds only the in-frame ones, with some missing. The table lists 200,000 to 300,000 clones, more than 70% of them singletons. The source of the sample is a study of blood T cell repertoires in COVID-19. Study in general: T cells, B-cell-depleted T cells, or PBMCs provided the cDNA or gDNA that served as material.

Adults between roughly 18 and 89 years of age took part from 20 to 25 US areas. The V gene end was trimmed by 4 bases and the J gene end by 10 bases; junction bases not matched to a gene: 12. The V gene's germline CDR1 is SGHVS and CDR2 FNYEAQ. The CDR3 totals 16 residues. Sequencing input: PBMCs or T cells enriched from blood (not recorded which). This rearrangement joins TRBV7-6 to TRBJ1-6, with 8 bases lining up with TRBD1. The TCR sequence derives from a woman in her forties or fifties who had recovered from COVID-19. CDR3 nucleotide sequence: TGTGCCAGCAGCTCAGGATACAGGGGGTTAGGGTCACCCCTCCACTTT. Translation: CASSSGYRGLGSPLHF.